A selection of T cell receptor beta chains follows, all from one sample in a study of T cell responses to AZD1222 COVID-19 vaccine. Assay used: immunoSEQ multiplex PCR; TCRdb lists only in-frame clones, some missing. The sample has fewer than 120,000 clones, approximately 90% seen once. The starting material was peripheral blood, obtained on day 0 of AZD1222 vaccination. The receptors derive from an adult in good health. The CDR3 runs from the conserved cysteine through the conserved F or W. The D gene is left open where the match is weak. Some rows have no size entry. The others give once, few or many, or a class for an expanded clone.

CDR3 protein: CASSSGQVLGANEKLFF
CDR3 DNA: TGTGCCAGCAGCTCGGGACAGGTCTTAGGCGCTAATGAAAAACTGTTTTTT
D gene: TRBD1
J gene: TRBJ1-4
V gene: TRBV7-8
clone size: NA

CDR3 protein: CATSSQGKETQYF
CDR3 DNA: TGTGCCACAAGCTCCCAAGGAAAAGAGACCCAGTACTTC
D gene: NA
J gene: TRBJ2-5
V gene: TRBV24-1
clone size: NA

CDR3 protein: CASTIARAGTTAEAFF
CDR3 DNA: TGTGCCAGCACTATCGCCCGGGCTGGGACGACGGCTGAAGCTTTCTTT
D gene: NA
J gene: TRBJ1-1
V gene: TRBV2
clone size: NA

CDR3 protein: CASSETGVSPLHF
CDR3 DNA: TGTGCCAGCAGTGAAACAGGGGTTTCCCCCCTCCACTTT
D gene: TRBD1
J gene: TRBJ1-6
V gene: TRBV2
clone size: NA

CDR3 protein: CASSLQGSGSQETQYF
CDR3 DNA: TGCGCCAGCAGCTTGCAAGGTAGCGGGAGCCAAGAGACCCAGTACTTC
D gene: TRBD2
J gene: TRBJ2-5
V gene: TRBV5-1
clone size: NA

CDR3 protein: CTHAMGVAGELFF
CDR3 DNA: TGCACCCACGCGATGGGGGTCGCCGGGGAGCTGTTTTTT
D gene: NA
J gene: TRBJ2-2
V gene: TRBV29-1
clone size: once

CDR3 protein: CSARSPLVPFF
CDR3 DNA: TGCAGTGCTAGGAGCCCCTTAGTTCCTTTCTTC
D gene: NA
J gene: TRBJ2-1
V gene: TRBV20-1
clone size: NA

CDR3 protein: CASSIGGLAGELFF
CDR3 DNA: TGTGCCAGTAGTATAGGGGGGTTGGCCGGGGAGCTGTTTTTT
D gene: NA
J gene: TRBJ2-2
V gene: TRBV19
clone size: NA

CDR3 protein: CASSQGGSGVYNEQFF
CDR3 DNA: TGCGCCAGCAGCCAAGGCGGCAGCGGGGTCTACAATGAGCAGTTCTTC
D gene: TRBD2
J gene: TRBJ2-1
V gene: TRBV4-3
clone size: once

CDR3 protein: CASRPGGLTLGGYTF
CDR3 DNA: TGTGCCAGCCGCCCCGGCGGCTTAACCCTGGGGGGCTACACCTTC
D gene: NA
J gene: TRBJ1-2
V gene: TRBV28
clone size: NA

CDR3 protein: CASSIFLGGNQPQHF
CDR3 DNA: TGTGCCAGTAGTATTTTTCTAGGGGGTAATCAGCCCCAGCATTTT
D gene: NA
J gene: TRBJ1-5
V gene: TRBV19
clone size: NA

CDR3 protein: CASSSNNQPQHF
CDR3 DNA: TGTGCCAGCAGTTCAAACAATCAGCCCCAGCATTTT
D gene: NA
J gene: TRBJ1-5
V gene: TRBV27
clone size: NA

CDR3 protein: CASSQVGMGEQYF
CDR3 DNA: TGCGCCAGCAGCCAAGTCGGGATGGGCGAGCAGTACTTC
D gene: NA
J gene: TRBJ2-7
V gene: TRBV4-1
clone size: NA

CDR3 protein: CASSPLEGVWETQYF
CDR3 DNA: TGTGCCAGCTCACCACTTGAGGGGGTTTGGGAGACCCAGTACTTC
D gene: NA
J gene: TRBJ2-5
V gene: TRBV18
clone size: NA

CDR3 protein: CATPRRGHGYTF
CDR3 DNA: TGTGCCACCCCCCGCAGGGGGCACGGCTACACCTTC
D gene: NA
J gene: TRBJ1-2
V gene: TRBV21-1
clone size: NA

CDR3 protein: CASSVAGGAIAGELFF
CDR3 DNA: TGTGCCAGCAGCGTAGCCGGAGGGGCGATCGCCGGGGAGCTGTTTTTT
D gene: NA
J gene: TRBJ2-2
V gene: TRBV9
clone size: NA

CDR3 protein: CASSNMEEGNQPQHF
CDR3 DNA: TGTGCCAGCAGCAACATGGAAGAAGGCAATCAGCCCCAGCATTTT
D gene: NA
J gene: TRBJ1-5
V gene: TRBV28
clone size: NA